Below are 21 T cell receptor beta chains sequenced from a single sample in a study of beta chain features in type 1 diabetes. Study-wide points: All four CD4+ subsets of Type 1 diabetes patients contained TCRB CDR3s that were moderately but significantly shorter.

The authors reverse transcribed all of the isolated RNA, so sequencing captured expressed TCRB transcripts. Generated by immunoSEQ multiplex PCR, the TCRdb table keeps only in-frame clones and is missing some. The profile shows approximately 260,000 clones, just over 20% of them singletons. Their antigen targets remain unknown. The sample taken for sequencing was naive CD4+ T cells from blood. Every receptor here comes from a woman between 35 and 50 years old with type 1 diabetes.

The chain combines TRBV2 with TRBJ1-4, with D perhaps matching TRBD1 (6 bases). The CDR3 loop spans 14 amino acids. CDR1 is SNHLY and CDR2 is FYNNEI in the germline V gene. V dropped 3 bases and J dropped 8 bases, with 13 bases sitting between them. In DNA, the CDR3 is TGTGCCAGCAGTGAGGGACAACCTCGGGAAAAACTGTTTTTT. It codes for CASSEGQPREKLFF.

CDR3 sequence (DNA): TGTGCCACCAGCAGAGATCAACTTGCCTACGAGCAGTACTTC. Translated: CATSRDQLAYEQYF. V usage is TRBV15 and J usage is TRBJ2-7; D is uncertain. Germline V gives CDR1 LNHNV, CDR2 YYDKDF (reference sequence). V was cut by 0 bases and J by 2 bases, with 8 bases left in between. The length of the CDR3 is 14 residues. Full variable domain (missing parts from reference TRBV15 and TRBJ2-7): DAMVIQNPRYQVTQFGKPVTLSCSQTLNHNVMYWYQQKSSQAPKLLFHYYDKDFNNEADTPDNFQSRRPNTSFCFLDIRSPGLGDTAMYLCATSRDQLAYEQYFGPGTRLTVT.

The genes are TRBV9 and TRBJ1-1, with a weak D call TRBD1 (5 bases). Germline loops: CDR1 SGDLS, CDR2 YYNGEE. Trimming removed 0 bases at V and 9 bases at J, with 21 bases between. This CDR3 has 16 amino acids. CDR3 sequence (DNA): TGTGCCAGCAGCGTAGGAGACTGGGGCCGACTAGGCCAAGCTTTCTTT. It encodes CASSVGDWGRLGQAFF.

This clone has more than one count but fewer than ten. This chain links TRBV7-2 with TRBJ2-3; TRBD2 aligns across 9 bases. The trim removed 7 bases at V and 3 bases at J, leaving 5 bases unmatched. The CDR3 consists of 14 residues. CDR1 and CDR2 from the germline V gene are SGHTA and FQGNSA. CDR3 nucleotides: TGTGCCAGCACCGCGGGGGGGCCGACAGATACGCAGTATTTT. It codes for CASTAGGPTDTQYF. Full variable domain (missing parts from reference TRBV7-2 and TRBJ2-3): GAGVSQSPSNKVTEKGKDVELRCDPISGHTALYWYRQSLGQGLEFLIYFQGNSAPDKSGLPSDRFSAERTGGSVSTLTIQRTQQEDSAVYLCASTAGGPTDTQYFGPGTRLTVL.

In its sample, this clone was seen a few times. The J gene is TRBJ2-1, the V gene TRBV5-1; D is perhaps TRBD1 (6 bases). Per the germline V gene, CDR1 is SGHRS and CDR2 is YFSETQ. The ends were cut back, 4 bases at V and 8 bases at J, with 13 bases in the middle. The CDR3 spans 13 residues. The CDR3 nucleotides are TGCGCCAGCAGCCCCGGGACAACCCATGAGCAGTTCTTC. Amino acid sequence: CASSPGTTHEQFF.

This clone was observed a handful of times. V usage is TRBV7-2 and J usage is TRBJ2-1; D gene ambiguous. Trimming pared 4 bases from V and 3 bases from J, leaving 13 bases between. This CDR3 is 15 amino acids long. Germline CDR1 SGHTA, CDR2 FQGNSA. CDR3 sequence (DNA): TGTGCCAGCAGCTACTTTAGCCTCAACTACAATGAGCAGTTCTTC. This gives the protein CASSYFSLNYNEQFF.

There are a few counts of this clone. The rearrangement links TRBV5-6 to TRBJ1-6, with D possibly matching TRBD1 (6 bases). Per the germline V gene, CDR1 is SGHDT and CDR2 is YYEEEE. CDR3 size: 13 residues. With 2 bases removed from V and 9 bases from J, the gap between germline ends came to 9 bases. CDR3 DNA: TGTGCCAGCAGCTTTATACAGGGTTCACCCCTCCACTTT. Protein sequence: CASSFIQGSPLHF. Using reference TRBV5-6 and TRBJ1-6 for the parts outside the CDR3, the full variable domain is DAGVTQSPTHLIKTRGQQVTLRCSPKSGHDTVSWYQQALGQGPQFIFQYYEEEERQRGNFPDRFSGHQFPNYSSELNVNALLLGDSALYLCASSFIQGSPLHFGNGTRLTVT.

The chain links TRBV7-9 to TRBJ1-3; 8 nucleotides agree with TRBD1. Germline V gene sequence: CDR1 SEHNR, CDR2 FQNEAQ (reference sequence). The V segment lost 1 base and the J segment 3 bases; nucleotides outside the gene matches: 5. The CDR3 loop spans 16 amino acids. Written as DNA, the CDR3 is TGTGCCAGCAGCTTAGACCCAGGGGGCAATGGAAACACCATATATTTT. This sequence encodes CASSLDPGGNGNTIYF.

The chain couples TRBV2 to TRBJ2-1, with a weak D call TRBD2 (6 bases). The V end was cut by 5 bases, the J end by 10 bases, with 15 bases between. CDR3 length: 13 residues. The V gene's germline CDR1 is SNHLY and CDR2 FYNNEI. The CDR3 nucleotides are TGTGCCAGCAGTCCGGGACTCTGGGGGGAGCAGTTCTTC. Its translation: CASSPGLWGEQFF.

The chain joins TRBV7-6 to TRBJ2-3, with D tentatively TRBD1 (6 bases). CDR3 size: 14 residues. With 3 bases removed from V and 2 bases from J, the gap between germline ends came to 9 bases. Looked up from germline, CDR1 is SGHVS and CDR2 is FNYEAQ. DNA of the CDR3: TGTGCCAGCAGCTTGGGACACTCCACAGATACGCAGTATTTT. It yields the protein CASSLGHSTDTQYF.

This chain links TRBV4-2 with TRBJ2-3; maybe TRBD1 (5 bases). Trimming left V 0 bases short and J 5 bases short, with 9 bases between. This CDR3 region has 14 residues. CDR1 is LGHNA, CDR2 YNFKEQ, per germline. The CDR3 protein is CASSQEGVLDTQYF. CDR3 nucleotide sequence: TGTGCCAGCAGCCAAGAAGGGGTCTTAGATACGCAGTATTTT.

This chain connects TRBV6-6 to TRBJ1-5; 8 positions agree with TRBD1. Per germline, CDR1 MNHNY and CDR2 SVGAGI (reference sequence). CDR3 length: 15 amino acids. V was pared by 7 bases and J by 9 bases, with 14 bases of the junction left unmatched. In DNA form, the CDR3 reads TGTGCCAGCACGGTCAACGGACAGGGATTGAGGCCCCAGCATTTT. This sequence encodes CASTVNGQGLRPQHF.

On this clone: This sample includes further DNA sequences coding for the same CDR3. The CDR3: CASSFGGSYEQYF. In nucleotides, the CDR3 is TGTGCCAGCAGCTTCGGAGGCTCCTACGAGCAGTACTTC. The J gene is TRBJ2-7, the V gene TRBV7-9, with a possible D match to TRBD2 (5 bases). This CDR3 comprises 13 residues. CDR1 is SEHNR and CDR2 is FQNEAQ in the germline V gene (reference sequence). Trimming took 3 bases from V and 0 from J, leaving 6 bases between them.

This clone was detected only a few times. J is TRBJ2-3 and V is TRBV9, with 9 bases lining up with TRBD2. The CDR3 is 17 residues long. CDR1 is SGDLS and CDR2 is YYNGEE in the germline V gene. Unmatched junction bases numbered 11, after V lost 0 bases and J lost 6 bases. The CDR3 sequence: CASSVGGAGGRSDTQYF. CDR3 sequence (DNA): TGTGCCAGCAGCGTAGGAGGAGCGGGGGGCCGCAGTGATACGCAGTATTTT. Together with reference TRBV9 and TRBJ2-3, the CDR3 gives the full variable domain: DSGVTQTPKHLITATGQRVTLRCSPRSGDLSVYWYQQSLDQGLQFLIQYYNGEERAKGNILERFSAQQFPDLHSELNLSSLELGDSALYFCASSVGGAGGRSDTQYFGPGTRLTVL.

The V gene is TRBV7-2, the J gene TRBJ2-5, with 7 positions matching TRBD1. The CDR3 has 13 amino acids. V trimming: 8 bases; J trimming: 2 bases; junction bases outside the gene matches: 5. The germline V gene has CDR1 SGHTA and CDR2 FQGNSA. Here the CDR3 reads CASGDRVQETQYF. The DNA for the CDR3 is TGTGCCAGCGGCGACAGGGTTCAAGAGACCCAGTACTTC.

This clone showed up just a few times. This chain uses TRBV15 with TRBJ2-2; weak D call: TRBD1 (5 bases). This CDR3 comprises 13 residues. The V gene lost 6 bases and the J gene lost 7 bases, with 12 bases spanning the gap. Germline CDR1 LNHNV, CDR2 YYDKDF (reference sequence). DNA for the CDR3: TGTGCCACCAGAACCTCAGGGAACGGGGAGCTGTTTTTT. It yields the protein CATRTSGNGELFF.

In this sample, this clone turned up a few times. The V and J genes are TRBV4-3 and TRBJ2-7; TRBD1 agrees at 7 bases. The CDR3 is 17 amino acids. Trimming at V came to 1 base and at J to 7 bases, leaving 16 bases not matched to a gene. The germline gives CDR1 LGHNA, CDR2 YSLEER. CDR3 sequence reads: CASSQGTYRGAGWEQYF. In DNA form, the CDR3 reads TGCGCCAGCAGCCAAGGAACATACAGGGGAGCAGGGTGGGAGCAGTACTTC.

This clone appeared a few times. The J gene is TRBJ1-2, the V gene TRBV7-9; no reliable D call. The germline V and J ends were trimmed by 3 bases and 9 bases, with 20 bases remaining between them. The germline V gene encodes CDR1 SEHNR and CDR2 FQNEAQ (reference sequence). CDR3 size: 15 residues. In nucleotides, the CDR3 is TGTGCCAGCAGCTTTCCATTGGTGGAGGAGGTCAGCTACACCTTC. It translates to CASSFPLVEEVSYTF.

This sequence joins TRBV19 and TRBJ1-1; 11 bases align to TRBD1. The junction had 9 bases not matched to a gene; V was cut back by 2 bases and J by 7 bases. This CDR3 is built from 16 residues. Germline-derived CDR1 and CDR2 are LNHDA and SQIVND (reference sequence). CDR3 DNA sequence: TGTGCCAGTAGTATACACGGGACAGGGGGTCTGAGTGAAGCTTTCTTT. Translated, it gives CASSIHGTGGLSEAFF.

The chain employs TRBV5-8 and TRBJ1-1; D may be TRBD1 (6 bases). V lost 8 bases and J lost 3, with 11 bases in between. The CDR3 is 12 amino acids. CDR1 is SGHTS, CDR2 YDEGEE, per germline. CDR3 nucleotide sequence: TGTGCCAGTCAGACAGGATACACTGAAGCTTTCTTT. This gives the protein CASQTGYTEAFF.

The chain has TRBV28 and TRBJ2-3; 16 bases fit TRBD2. The V and J ends lost 7 bases and 1 base, in that order; junction bases with no gene match: 14. Germline-derived CDR1 and CDR2 are MDHEN and SYDVKM. The CDR3 totals 20 residues. The CDR3 reads CASNPQGLAGGPQGTDTQYF. The CDR3 nucleotides read TGTGCCAGCAACCCACAGGGACTAGCGGGAGGGCCCCAAGGCACAGATACGCAGTATTTT.